Included here is one T cell receptor beta chain sequence, with context. Antigen unknown. This PCR relied on a set of 60 Vbeta primers and 13 Jbeta primers. Sequencing used immunoSEQ multiplex PCR; TCRdb keeps in-frame clones, though not all of them. Counted here are 200,000 to 250,000 clones, around 86% occurring once; the ten biggest clones make up roughly a tenth. The sample originates from a study of cytomegalovirus exposure and HLA in healthy donors. Overall study findings and caveats: Researchers had no immune exposure information except CMV serostatus available. A later analysis found most CMV-associated TCR beta chains apparently HLA-restricted.

The CDR3 is 14 amino acids. Deletions cut 3 bases from V and 5 bases from J, with 13 bases between. CDR1 MNHNS and CDR2 SASEGT come from the germline V gene. Those who donated were healthy bone marrow donors. This TCR came from a woman aged 45-59 years in good health and CMV-seropositive. Sequencing input: PBMCs. This sequence joins TRBV6-1 and TRBJ1-2; D is uncertain. Written as DNA, the CDR3 is TGTGCCAGCAGTGATGGGTTGACAACGTATGGCTACACCTTC. It codes for CASSDGLTTYGYTF.